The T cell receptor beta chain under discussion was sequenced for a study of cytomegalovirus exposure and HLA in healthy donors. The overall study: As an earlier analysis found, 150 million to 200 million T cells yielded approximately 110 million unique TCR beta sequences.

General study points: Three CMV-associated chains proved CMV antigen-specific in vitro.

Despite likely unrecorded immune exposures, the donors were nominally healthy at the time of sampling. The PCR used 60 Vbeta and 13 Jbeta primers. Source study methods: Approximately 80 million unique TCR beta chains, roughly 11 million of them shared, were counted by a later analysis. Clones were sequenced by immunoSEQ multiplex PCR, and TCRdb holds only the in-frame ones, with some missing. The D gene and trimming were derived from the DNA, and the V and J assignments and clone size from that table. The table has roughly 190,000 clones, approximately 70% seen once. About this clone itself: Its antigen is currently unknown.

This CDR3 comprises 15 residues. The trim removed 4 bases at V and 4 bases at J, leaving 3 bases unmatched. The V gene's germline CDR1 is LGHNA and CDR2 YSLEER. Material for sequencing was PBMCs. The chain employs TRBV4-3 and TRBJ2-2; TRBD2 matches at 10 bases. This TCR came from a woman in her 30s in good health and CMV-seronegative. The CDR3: CASSLRTSGTGELFF. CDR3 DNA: TGCGCCAGCAGCCTCCGGACTAGCGGCACCGGGGAGCTGTTTTTT.